This T cell receptor (beta chain) is drawn from a study of CD8+ T cells in alopecia areata. The trim removed 1 base at V and 4 bases at J, leaving 7 bases unmatched. Looked up from germline, CDR1 is LGHNA and CDR2 is YSLEER. The CDR3 is made up of 17 amino acids. Extraction of RNA preceded its reverse transcription into cDNA, which served as the sequencing template. The method was immunoSEQ multiplex PCR; TCRdb's version includes in-frame clones alone and lacks a portion of them. The sample includes about 190,000 clones, around three fifths of them seen just once. Sample treatment: oral pan-JAK inhibitor, 5-10 mg twice daily. PBMC-derived CD4+ and CD8+ T cells were sorted.

This clonotype was sampled from a human donor with alopecia areata. The sample consisted of CD4+ T cells sorted from blood, taken at week 49, from a patient treated with tofacitinib. V usage is TRBV4-3 and J usage is TRBJ2-3; 11 positions match TRBD2. The CDR3 coding sequence is TGCGCCAGCAGCCAAGCTCTGGTTAGCGGGGGGGCAGATACGCAGTATTTT. This encodes CASSQALVSGGADTQYF.